This T cell receptor beta chain was profiled in a study of tumor T cells in aggressive B-cell lymphoma. The CDR3 covers 14 residues. V dropped 6 bases and J dropped 1 base, with 12 bases sitting between them. The germline CDR1 and CDR2 sequences are MDHEN and SYDVKM. The protocol was immunoSEQ multiplex PCR, while the TCRdb copy is restricted to in-frame clones and leaves out a portion. Of some 7,800 clones in the sample, 80% to 85% were seen once. V gene TRBV28 combines with J gene TRBJ1-2; no firm D call. This TCR was recovered from an adult with diffuse large B cell lymphoma. Material: tumor tissue. DNA for the CDR3: TGTGCCAGCAGACTATTCGGTGTTAACTATGGCTACACCTTC. Translated, it gives CASRLFGVNYGYTF.